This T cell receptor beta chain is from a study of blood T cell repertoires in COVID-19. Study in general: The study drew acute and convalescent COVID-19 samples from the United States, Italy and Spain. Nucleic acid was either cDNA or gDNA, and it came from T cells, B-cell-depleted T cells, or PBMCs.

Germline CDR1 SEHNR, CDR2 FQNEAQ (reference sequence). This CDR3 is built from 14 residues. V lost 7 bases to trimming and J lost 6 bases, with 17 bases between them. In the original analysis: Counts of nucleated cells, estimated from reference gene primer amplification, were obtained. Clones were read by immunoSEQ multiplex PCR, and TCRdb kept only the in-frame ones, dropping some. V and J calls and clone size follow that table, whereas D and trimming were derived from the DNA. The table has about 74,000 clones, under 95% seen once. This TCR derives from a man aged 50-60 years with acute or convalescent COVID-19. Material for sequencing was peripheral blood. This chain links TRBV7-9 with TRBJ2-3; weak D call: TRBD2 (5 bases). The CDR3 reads CASTLEDLIDTQYF. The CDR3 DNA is TGTGCCAGCACCTTGGAGGACTTAATCGATACGCAGTATTTT.